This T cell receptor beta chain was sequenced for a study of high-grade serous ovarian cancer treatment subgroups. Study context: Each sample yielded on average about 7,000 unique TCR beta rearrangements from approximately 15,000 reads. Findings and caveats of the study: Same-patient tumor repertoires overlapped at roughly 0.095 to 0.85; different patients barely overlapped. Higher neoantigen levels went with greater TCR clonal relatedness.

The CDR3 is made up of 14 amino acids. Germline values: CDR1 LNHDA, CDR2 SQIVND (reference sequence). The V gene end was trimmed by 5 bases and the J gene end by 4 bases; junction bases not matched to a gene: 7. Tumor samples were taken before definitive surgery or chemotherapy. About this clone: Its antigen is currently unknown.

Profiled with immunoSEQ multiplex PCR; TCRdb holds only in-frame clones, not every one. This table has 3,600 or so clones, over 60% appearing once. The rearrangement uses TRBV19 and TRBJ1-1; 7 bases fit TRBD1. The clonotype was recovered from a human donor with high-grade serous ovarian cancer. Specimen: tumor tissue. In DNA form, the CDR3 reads TGTGCCAGTAGTCGGGACAGCTTGACCACTGAAGCTTTCTTT. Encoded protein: CASSRDSLTTEAFF.